The TCR beta chain under discussion was sequenced for a study of post-analysis software for immune sequencing data. Study at large: Courses of disease covered relapsing-remitting, secondary progressive and progressive-relapsing multiple sclerosis. The study's findings and limits: The five TRBV segments detected at higher frequency in patients than in controls included TRBV5-6, TRBV5-1 and TRBV20-1.

This clonotype was recorded many times. The antigen remains unidentified. V lost 5 bases and J lost 1; bases outside the gene matches: 4. The CDR3 sequence is 14 residues long. Germline V gene sequence: CDR1 SGHTA, CDR2 FQGNSA. Every TCR beta cDNA library bore unique molecular identifiers. T cells numbering about 0.85 to 10 million yielded 500,000 or so cDNA molecules. TCRdb fed the PCR reads into MiXCR, producing one record per CDR3 protein. The table has about 260,000 distinct CDR3 sequences, 35% to 45% seen once. The clonotype originates from a girl aged 5-17 years with multiple sclerosis. The chain recombines TRBV7-2 with TRBJ1-2, with 7 bases identical to TRBD1. The sequenced sample was blood. The CDR3 coding sequence is TGTGCCAGCAGCCGGGACAGAAATAACTATGGCTACACCTTC. The encoded protein is CASSRDRNNYGYTF.